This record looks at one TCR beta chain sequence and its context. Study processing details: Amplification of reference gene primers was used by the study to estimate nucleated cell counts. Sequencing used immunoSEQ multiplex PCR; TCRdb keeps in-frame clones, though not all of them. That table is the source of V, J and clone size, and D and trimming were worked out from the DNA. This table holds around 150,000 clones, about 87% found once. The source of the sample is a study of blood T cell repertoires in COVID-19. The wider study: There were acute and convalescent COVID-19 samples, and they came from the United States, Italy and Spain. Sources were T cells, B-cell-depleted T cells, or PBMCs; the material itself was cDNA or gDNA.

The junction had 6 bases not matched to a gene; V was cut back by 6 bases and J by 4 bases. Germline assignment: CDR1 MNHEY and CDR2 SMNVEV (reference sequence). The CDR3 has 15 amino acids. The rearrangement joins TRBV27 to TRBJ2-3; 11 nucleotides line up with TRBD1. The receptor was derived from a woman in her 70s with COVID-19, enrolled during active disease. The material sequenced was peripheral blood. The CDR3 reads CASSPGQGGADTQYF. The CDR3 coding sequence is TGTGCCAGCAGCCCGGGACAGGGGGGAGCAGATACGCAGTATTTT.